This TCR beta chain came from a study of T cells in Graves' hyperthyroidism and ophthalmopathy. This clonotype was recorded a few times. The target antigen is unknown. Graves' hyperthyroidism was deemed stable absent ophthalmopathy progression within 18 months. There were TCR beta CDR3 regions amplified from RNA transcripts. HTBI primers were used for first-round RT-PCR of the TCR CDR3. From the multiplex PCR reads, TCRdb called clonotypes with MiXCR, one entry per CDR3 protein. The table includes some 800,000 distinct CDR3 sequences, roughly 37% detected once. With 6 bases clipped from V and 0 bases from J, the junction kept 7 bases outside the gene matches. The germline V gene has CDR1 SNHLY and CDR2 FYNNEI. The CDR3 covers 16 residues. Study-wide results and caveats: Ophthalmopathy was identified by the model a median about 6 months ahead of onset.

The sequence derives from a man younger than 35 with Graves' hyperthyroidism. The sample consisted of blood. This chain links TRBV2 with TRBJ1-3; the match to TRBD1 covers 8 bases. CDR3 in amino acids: CASRAGQGLSGNTIYF. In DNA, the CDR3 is TGTGCCAGCAGGGCCGGACAGGGACTCTCTGGAAACACCATATATTTT. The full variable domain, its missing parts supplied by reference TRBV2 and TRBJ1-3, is EPEVTQTPSHQVTQMGQEVILRCVPISNHLYFYWYRQILGQKVEFLVSFYNNEISEKSEIFDDQFSVERPDGSNFTLKIRSTKLEDSAMYFCASRAGQGLSGNTIYFGEGSWLTVV.